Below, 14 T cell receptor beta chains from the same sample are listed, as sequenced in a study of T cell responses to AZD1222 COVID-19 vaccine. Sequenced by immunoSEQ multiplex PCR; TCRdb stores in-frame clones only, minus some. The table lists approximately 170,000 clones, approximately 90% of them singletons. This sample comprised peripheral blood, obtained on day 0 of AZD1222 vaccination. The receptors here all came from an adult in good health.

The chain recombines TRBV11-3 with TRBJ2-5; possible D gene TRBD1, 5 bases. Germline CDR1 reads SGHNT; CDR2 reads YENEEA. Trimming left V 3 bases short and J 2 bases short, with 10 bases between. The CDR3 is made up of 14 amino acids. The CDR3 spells CASSFSRVQETQYF. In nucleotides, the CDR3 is TGTGCCAGCAGCTTTAGCAGGGTTCAAGAGACCCAGTACTTC.

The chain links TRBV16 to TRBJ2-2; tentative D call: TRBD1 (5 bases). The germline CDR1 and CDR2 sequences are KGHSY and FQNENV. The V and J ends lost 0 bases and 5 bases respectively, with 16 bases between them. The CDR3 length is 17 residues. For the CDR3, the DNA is TGTGCCAGCAGCCAATCAGCGAAGGGGCTGGGAACCGGGGAGCTGTTTTTT. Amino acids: CASSQSAKGLGTGELFF.

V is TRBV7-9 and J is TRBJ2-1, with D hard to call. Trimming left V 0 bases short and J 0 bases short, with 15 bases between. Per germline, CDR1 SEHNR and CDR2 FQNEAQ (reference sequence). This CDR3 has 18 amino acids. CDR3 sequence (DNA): TGTGCCAGCAGCTTAGCCCCCGGCCCCATTAGCTCCTACAATGAGCAGTTCTTC. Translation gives CASSLAPGPISSYNEQFF.

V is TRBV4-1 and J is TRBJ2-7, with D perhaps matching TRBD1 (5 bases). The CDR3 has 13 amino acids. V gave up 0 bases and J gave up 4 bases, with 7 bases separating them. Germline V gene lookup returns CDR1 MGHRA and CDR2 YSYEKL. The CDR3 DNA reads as TGCGCCAGCAGCCAAGACAGGGAATACGAGCAGTACTTC. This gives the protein CASSQDREYEQYF.

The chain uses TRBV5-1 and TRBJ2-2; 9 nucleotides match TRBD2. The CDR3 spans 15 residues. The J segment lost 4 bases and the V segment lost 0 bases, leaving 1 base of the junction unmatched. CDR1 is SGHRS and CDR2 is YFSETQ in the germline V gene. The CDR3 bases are TGCGCCAGCAGCTTGGTAGCGGGAGTCACCGGGGAGCTGTTTTTT. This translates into CASSLVAGVTGELFF.

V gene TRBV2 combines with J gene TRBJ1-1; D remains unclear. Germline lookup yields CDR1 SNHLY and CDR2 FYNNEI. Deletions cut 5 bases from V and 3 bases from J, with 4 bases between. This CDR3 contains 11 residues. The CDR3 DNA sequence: TGTGCCAGCAGTTGGGACACTGAAGCTTTCTTT. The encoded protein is CASSWDTEAFF.

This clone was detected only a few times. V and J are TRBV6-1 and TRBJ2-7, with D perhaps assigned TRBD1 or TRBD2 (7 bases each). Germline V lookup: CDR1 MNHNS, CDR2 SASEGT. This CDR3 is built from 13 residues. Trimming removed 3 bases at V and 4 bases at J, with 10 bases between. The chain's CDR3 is CASSEQGGYEQYF. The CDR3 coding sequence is TGTGCCAGCAGTGAGCAGGGGGGGTACGAGCAGTACTTC.

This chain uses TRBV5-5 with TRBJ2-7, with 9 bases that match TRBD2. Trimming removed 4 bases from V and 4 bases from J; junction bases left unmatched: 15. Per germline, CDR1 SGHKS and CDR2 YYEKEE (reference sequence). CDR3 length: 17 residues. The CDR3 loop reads CASSPGIAGAGLYEQYF. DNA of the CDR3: TGTGCCAGCAGCCCAGGTATAGCGGGAGCGGGGTTATACGAGCAGTACTTC. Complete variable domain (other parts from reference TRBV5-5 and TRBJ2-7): DAGVTQSPTHLIKTRGQQVTLRCSPISGHKSVSWYQQVLGQGPQFIFQYYEKEERGRGNFPDRFSARQFPNYSSELNVNALLLGDSALYLCASSPGIAGAGLYEQYFGPGTRLTVT.

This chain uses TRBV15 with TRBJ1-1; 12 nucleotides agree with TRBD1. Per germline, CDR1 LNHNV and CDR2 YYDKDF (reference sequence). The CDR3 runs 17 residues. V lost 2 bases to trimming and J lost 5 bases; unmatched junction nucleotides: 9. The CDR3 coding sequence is TGTGCCACCAGCAGAAGTTCCGGGACAGGGGGCCGTACTGAAGCTTTCTTT. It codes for CATSRSSGTGGRTEAFF.

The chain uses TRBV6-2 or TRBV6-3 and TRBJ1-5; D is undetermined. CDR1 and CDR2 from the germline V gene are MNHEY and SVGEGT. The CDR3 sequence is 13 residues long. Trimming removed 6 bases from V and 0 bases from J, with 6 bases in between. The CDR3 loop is CASSPYSNQPQHF. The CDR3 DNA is TGTGCCAGCAGCCCTTATAGCAATCAGCCCCAGCATTTT.

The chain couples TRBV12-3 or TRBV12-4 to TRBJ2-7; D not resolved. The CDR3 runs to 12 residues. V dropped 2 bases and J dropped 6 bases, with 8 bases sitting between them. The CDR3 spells CASSLFGSEQYF. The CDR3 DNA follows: TGTGCCAGCAGTTTATTCGGTTCCGAGCAGTACTTC.

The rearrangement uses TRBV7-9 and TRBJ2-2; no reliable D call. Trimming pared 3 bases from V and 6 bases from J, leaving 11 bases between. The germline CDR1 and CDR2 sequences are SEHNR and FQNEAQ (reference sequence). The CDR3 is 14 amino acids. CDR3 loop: CASSLSKGAGELFF. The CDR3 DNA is TGTGCCAGCAGCTTGTCTAAGGGCGCCGGGGAGCTGTTTTTT.

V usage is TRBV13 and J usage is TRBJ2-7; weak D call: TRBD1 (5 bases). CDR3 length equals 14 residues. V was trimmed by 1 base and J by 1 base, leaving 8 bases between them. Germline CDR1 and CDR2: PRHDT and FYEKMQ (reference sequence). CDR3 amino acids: CASSLVGLSYEQYF. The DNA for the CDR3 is TGTGCCAGCAGCTTAGTGGGGCTATCCTACGAGCAGTACTTC. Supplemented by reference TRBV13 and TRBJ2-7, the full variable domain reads AAGVIQSPRHLIKEKRETATLKCYPIPRHDTVYWYQQGPGQDPQFLISFYEKMQSDKGSIPDRFSAQQFSDYHSELNMSSLELGDSALYFCASSLVGLSYEQYFGPGTRLTVT.

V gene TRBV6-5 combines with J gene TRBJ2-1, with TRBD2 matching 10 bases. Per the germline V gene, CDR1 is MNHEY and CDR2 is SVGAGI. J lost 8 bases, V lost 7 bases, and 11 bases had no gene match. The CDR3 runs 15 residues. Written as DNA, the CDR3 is TGTGCCAGCATCCCATTAGCGGGAGGTTGGGATGAGCAGTTCTTC. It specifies CASIPLAGGWDEQFF.